This T cell receptor (beta chain) came from a study of blood T cells in healthy people across ages. This clonotype has just a few counts. The CDR3 contains 13 residues. Trimming stripped 6 bases from V and 9 bases from J, with 15 bases between. It was with a sample-barcoded 5' primer and a J-beta primer mix that a second PCR of roughly 7 to 12 cycles was run. TCRdb used MiXCR to reprocess the 5' RACE reads, holding one entry per CDR3 protein. Of some 1.5 million distinct CDR3 sequences detected, roughly 27% appear once; the ten largest clones hold around 7.7%. The sample consisted of blood. V gene TRBV12-3 or TRBV12-4 combines with J gene TRBJ2-1; D unresolved. This TCR came from a woman aged 25 to 39 in good health. CDR3 residues: CASSPQRPGEQFF. In DNA form, the CDR3 reads TGTGCCAGCAGCCCCCAGAGACCGGGTGAGCAGTTCTTC.